These 6 T cell receptor beta chains share one sample of origin, sequenced in a study of T cell responses to AZD1222 COVID-19 vaccine. Repertoires were generated with immunoSEQ multiplex PCR, while TCRdb's copy carries only in-frame clones and drops some. Here the sample spans over 150,000 clones, 85% to 90% being singletons. The sample in question was peripheral blood, obtained on day 0 of AZD1222 vaccination. The receptors were gathered from an adult in good health.

V usage is TRBV4-2 and J usage is TRBJ1-6; 7 bases are shared with TRBD1. V gave up 1 base and J gave up 8 bases; unmatched junction bases: 11. The length of the CDR3 is 17 residues. Germline CDR1 LGHNA, CDR2 YNFKEQ. The DNA of the CDR3 is TGTGCCAGCAGCCAAGGTACGTCGACAGGGACGGATTCACCCCTCCACTTT. Amino acid sequence: CASSQGTSTGTDSPLHF.

The chain carries TRBV6-2 or TRBV6-3 and TRBJ1-4; no clear D gene. Germline CDR1 reads MNHEY; CDR2 reads SVGEGT. The CDR3 runs 15 residues. V shed 6 bases and J shed 7 bases, with 18 bases lying between them. CDR3 region: CASSELTLRVEKLFF. For the CDR3, the DNA is TGTGCCAGCAGCGAGTTAACCCTTCGGGTTGAAAAACTGTTTTTT.

The chain couples TRBV15 to TRBJ1-5, with TRBD1 matching 11 bases. V lost 4 bases to trimming and J lost 7 bases; unmatched junction nucleotides: 9. CDR1 is LNHNV and CDR2 is YYDKDF in the germline V gene (reference sequence). CDR3 length equals 16 residues. For the CDR3, the DNA is TGTGCCACCAGCAAGAGGACAGGGGGCGCGGGGCAGCCCCAGCATTTT. It is translated as CATSKRTGGAGQPQHF.

The rearrangement joins TRBV27 to TRBJ1-2, with 7 bases that match TRBD1. The CDR3 loop spans 13 amino acids. Per the germline V gene, CDR1 is MNHEY and CDR2 is SMNVEV (reference sequence). Unmatched junction bases numbered 3, after V lost 6 bases and J lost 2 bases. The CDR3 sequence: CASSRDRNYGYTF. The CDR3 DNA reads TGTGCCAGCAGCCGGGACAGAAACTATGGCTACACCTTC.

The gene calls are TRBV10-3 and TRBJ2-5; the match to TRBD1 covers 7 bases. CDR3 size: 16 residues. V dropped 6 bases and J dropped 5; count of bases not matched to a gene: 15. Germline V CDR1 and CDR2: ENHRY, SYGVKD. The CDR3 here is CAIRGSAGGVGETQYF. CDR3 in DNA: TGTGCCATCAGGGGCTCCGCAGGGGGTGTTGGGGAGACCCAGTACTTC.

The chain combines TRBV9 with TRBJ2-3; the D gene is possibly TRBD2 (5 bases). The length of the CDR3 is 15 residues. Germline V gene lookup returns CDR1 SGDLS and CDR2 YYNGEE. V lost 2 bases and J 2 bases, leaving 12 bases between the germline ends. The CDR3 DNA follows: TGTGCCAGCAGCGTGAAAGCGGTTTACACAGATACGCAGTATTTT. Protein product: CASSVKAVYTDTQYF.